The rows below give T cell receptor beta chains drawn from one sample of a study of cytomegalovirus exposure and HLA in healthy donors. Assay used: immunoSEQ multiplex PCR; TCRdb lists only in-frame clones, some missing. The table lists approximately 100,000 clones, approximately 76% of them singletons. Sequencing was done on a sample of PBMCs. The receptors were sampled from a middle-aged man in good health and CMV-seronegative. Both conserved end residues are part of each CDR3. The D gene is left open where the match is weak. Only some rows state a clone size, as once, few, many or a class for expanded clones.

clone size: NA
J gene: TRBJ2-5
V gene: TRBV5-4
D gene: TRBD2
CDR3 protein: CASSPQLAGGRGETQYF
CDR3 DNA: TGTGCCAGCAGCCCACAACTAGCGGGGGGCCGGGGAGAGACCCAGTACTTC

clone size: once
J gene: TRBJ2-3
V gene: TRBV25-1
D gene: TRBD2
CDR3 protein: CASSLGLGADTQYF
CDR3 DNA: TGTGCCAGCAGTTTGGGACTAGGTGCAGATACGCAGTATTTT

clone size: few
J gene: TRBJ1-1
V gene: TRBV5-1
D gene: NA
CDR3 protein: CASSLQAVNTEAFF
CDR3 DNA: TGCGCCAGCAGCTTGCAGGCCGTGAACACTGAAGCTTTCTTT

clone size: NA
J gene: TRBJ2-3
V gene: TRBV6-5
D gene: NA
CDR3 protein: CASSYSTGRGTDTQYF
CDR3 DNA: TGTGCCAGCAGTTACTCGACCGGGAGAGGCACAGATACGCAGTATTTT

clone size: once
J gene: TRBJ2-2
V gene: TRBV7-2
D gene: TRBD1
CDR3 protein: CASSSYQGAHTGELFF
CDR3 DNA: TGTGCCAGCAGCTCCTATCAGGGGGCCCACACCGGGGAGCTGTTTTTT

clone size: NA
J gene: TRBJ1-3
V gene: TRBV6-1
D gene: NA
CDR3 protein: CASSEALGGHSGNTIYF
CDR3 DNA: TGTGCCAGCAGTGAAGCGCTGGGAGGGCACTCTGGAAACACCATATATTTT

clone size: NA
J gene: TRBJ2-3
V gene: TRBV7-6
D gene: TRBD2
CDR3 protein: CASSLVASGGSTDTQYF
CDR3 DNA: TGTGCCAGCAGCTTAGTGGCTAGCGGGGGTAGCACAGATACGCAGTATTTT

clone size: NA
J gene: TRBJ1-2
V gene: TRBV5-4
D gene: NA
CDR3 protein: CASSPDRNYGYTF
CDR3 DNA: TGTGCCAGCAGCCCGGACAGAAACTATGGCTACACCTTC

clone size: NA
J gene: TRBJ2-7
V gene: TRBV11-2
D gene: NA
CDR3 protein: CASSLEPGSYEQYF
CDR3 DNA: TGTGCCAGCAGCTTAGAACCAGGTTCCTACGAGCAGTACTTC

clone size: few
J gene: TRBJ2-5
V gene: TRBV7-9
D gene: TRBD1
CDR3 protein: CSSKTQGPGETQYF
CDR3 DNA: TGTTCCAGCAAGACACAGGGGCCCGGGGAGACCCAGTACTTC

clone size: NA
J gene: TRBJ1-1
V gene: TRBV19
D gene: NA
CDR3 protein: CATSPRQMNTEAFF
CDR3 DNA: TGTGCCACCAGCCCGCGACAAATGAACACTGAAGCTTTCTTT

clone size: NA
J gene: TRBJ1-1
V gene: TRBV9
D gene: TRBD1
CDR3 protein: CASSVRGQGATEAFF
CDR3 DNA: TGTGCCAGCAGCGTCCGGGGACAGGGGGCGACTGAAGCTTTCTTT

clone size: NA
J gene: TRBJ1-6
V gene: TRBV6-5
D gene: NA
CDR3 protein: CASRLGDSPLHF
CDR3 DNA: TGTGCCAGCAGGCTGGGAGATTCACCCCTCCACTTT

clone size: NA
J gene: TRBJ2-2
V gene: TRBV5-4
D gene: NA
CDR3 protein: CASSLNQGFTGELFF
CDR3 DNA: TGTGCCAGCAGCTTGAACCAGGGGTTCACCGGGGAGCTGTTTTTT

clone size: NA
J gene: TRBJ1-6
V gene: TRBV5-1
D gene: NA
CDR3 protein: CASSLAGMKSPLHF
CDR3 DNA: TGCGCCAGCAGCTTGGCAGGGATGAAATCCCCCCTCCACTTT

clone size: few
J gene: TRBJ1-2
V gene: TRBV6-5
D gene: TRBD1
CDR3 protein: CASSYDGQANYGYTF
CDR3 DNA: TGTGCCAGCAGTTACGATGGACAGGCGAACTATGGCTACACCTTC

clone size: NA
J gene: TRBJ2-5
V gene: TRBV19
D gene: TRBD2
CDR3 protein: CAAGLAGGETQYF
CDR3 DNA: TGTGCCGCTGGACTAGCGGGGGGAGAGACCCAGTACTTC

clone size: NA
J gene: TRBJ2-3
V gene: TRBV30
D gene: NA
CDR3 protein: CAWSLPTGADTQYF
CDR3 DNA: TGTGCCTGGAGCCTTCCCACGGGGGCAGATACGCAGTATTTT

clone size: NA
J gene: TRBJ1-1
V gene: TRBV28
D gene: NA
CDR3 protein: CASSLVGPRDGAFF
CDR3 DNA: TGTGCCAGCAGTTTAGTGGGGCCAAGAGACGGTGCTTTCTTT

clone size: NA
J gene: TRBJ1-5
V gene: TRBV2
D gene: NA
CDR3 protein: CASSDLRAQPQHF
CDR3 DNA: TGTGCCAGCAGTGATTTGAGGGCTCAGCCCCAGCATTTT

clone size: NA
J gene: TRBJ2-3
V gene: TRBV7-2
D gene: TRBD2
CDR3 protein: CASSLALAGGADTQYF
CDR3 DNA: TGTGCCAGCAGCTTAGCTCTAGCGGGGGGGGCAGATACGCAGTATTTT

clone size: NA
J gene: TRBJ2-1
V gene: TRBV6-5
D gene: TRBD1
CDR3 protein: CASSRQGKHEQFF
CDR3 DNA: TGTGCCAGCAGTAGACAGGGAAAGCATGAGCAGTTCTTC

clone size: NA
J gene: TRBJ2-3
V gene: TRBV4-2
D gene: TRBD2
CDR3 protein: CASSQASGGADTQYF
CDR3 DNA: TGTGCCAGCAGCCAAGCTAGCGGGGGGGCAGATACGCAGTATTTT

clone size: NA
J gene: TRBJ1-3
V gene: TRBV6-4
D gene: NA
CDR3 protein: CASSPDGSSGNTIYF
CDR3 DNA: TGTGCCAGCAGCCCTGACGGGAGCTCTGGAAACACCATATATTTT

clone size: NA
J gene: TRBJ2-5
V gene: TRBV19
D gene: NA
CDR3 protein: CASSIRVTGGGGETQYF
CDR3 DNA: TGTGCCAGTAGTATCCGAGTAACGGGGGGCGGGGGTGAGACCCAGTACTTC

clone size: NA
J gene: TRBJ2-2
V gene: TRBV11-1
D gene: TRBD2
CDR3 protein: CASSPNSWGGTGELFF
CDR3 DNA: TGTGCCAGCAGCCCAAACAGTTGGGGGGGCACCGGGGAGCTGTTTTTT

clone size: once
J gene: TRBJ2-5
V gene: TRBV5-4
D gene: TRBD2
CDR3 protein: CASSLAGTSGGAETQYF
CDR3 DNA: TGTGCCAGCAGCTTGGCCGGGACTAGCGGGGGGGCGGAGACCCAGTACTTC

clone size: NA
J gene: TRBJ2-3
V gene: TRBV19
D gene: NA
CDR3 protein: CASRDGGGADTQYF
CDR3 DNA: TGTGCCAGTAGAGATGGGGGGGGCGCAGATACGCAGTATTTT

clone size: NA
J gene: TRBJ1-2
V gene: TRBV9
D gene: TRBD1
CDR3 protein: CASSADLTGIRYGYTF
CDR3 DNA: TGTGCCAGCAGCGCTGATTTGACAGGGATACGCTATGGCTACACCTTC

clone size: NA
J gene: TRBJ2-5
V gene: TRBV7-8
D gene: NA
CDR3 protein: CASATGHREQTQYF
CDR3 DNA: TGTGCCAGCGCTACGGGTCACAGGGAGCAGACCCAGTACTTC

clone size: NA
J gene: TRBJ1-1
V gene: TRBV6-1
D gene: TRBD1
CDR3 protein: CASSPTGETEAFF
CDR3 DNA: TGTGCCAGCAGCCCGACAGGGGAAACTGAAGCTTTCTTT

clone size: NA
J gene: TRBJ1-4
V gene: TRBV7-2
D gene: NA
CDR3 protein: CASSLVRGNEKLFF
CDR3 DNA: TGTGCCAGCAGCTTAGTCAGGGGAAATGAAAAACTGTTTTTT

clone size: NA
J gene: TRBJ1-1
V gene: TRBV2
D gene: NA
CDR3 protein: CASSKMSGTLNTEAFF
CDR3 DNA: TGTGCCAGCAGTAAAATGTCCGGGACACTGAACACTGAAGCTTTCTTT

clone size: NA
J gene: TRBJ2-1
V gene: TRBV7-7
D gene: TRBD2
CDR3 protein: CASSPRAMAGGFNEQFF
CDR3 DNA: TGTGCTAGCAGCCCCAGAGCTATGGCGGGGGGCTTCAATGAGCAGTTCTTC

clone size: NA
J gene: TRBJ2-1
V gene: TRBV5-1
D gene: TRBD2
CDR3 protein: CASSPGTRIDYEQFF
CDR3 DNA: TGCGCCAGCAGCCCCGGGACTAGGATTGATTATGAGCAGTTCTTC

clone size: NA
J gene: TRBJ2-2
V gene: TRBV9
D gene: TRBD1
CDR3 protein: CASSVFRGSGELFF
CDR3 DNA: TGTGCCAGCAGCGTTTTCAGGGGGTCCGGGGAGCTGTTTTTT

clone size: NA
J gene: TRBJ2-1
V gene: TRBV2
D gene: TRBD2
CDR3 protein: CASSVSGGAGEQFF
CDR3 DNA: TGTGCCAGCAGTGTTAGCGGGGGGGCCGGTGAGCAGTTCTTC

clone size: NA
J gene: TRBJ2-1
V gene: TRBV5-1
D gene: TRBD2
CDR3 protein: CASSLRSGGTTNEQFF
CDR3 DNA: TGCGCCAGCAGCTTGCGCAGCGGGGGAACCACCAATGAGCAGTTCTTC

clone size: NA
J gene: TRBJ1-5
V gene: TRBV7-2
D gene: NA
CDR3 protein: CASSLEGVRNQPQHF
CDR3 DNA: TGTGCCAGCAGCTTAGAAGGGGTGCGCAATCAGCCCCAGCATTTT

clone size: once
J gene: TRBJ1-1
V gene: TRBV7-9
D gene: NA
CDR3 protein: CSSSLGPGEEAFF
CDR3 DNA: TGTTCCAGCAGCTTGGGTCCCGGGGAGGAAGCTTTCTTT

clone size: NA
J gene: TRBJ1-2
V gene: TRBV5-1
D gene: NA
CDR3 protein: CASSLDRAGALNYGYTF
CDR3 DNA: TGCGCCAGCAGCTTGGATAGGGCAGGGGCTCTTAACTATGGCTACACCTTC

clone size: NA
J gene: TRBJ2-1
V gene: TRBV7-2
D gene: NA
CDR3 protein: CASSLAGATSYNEQFF
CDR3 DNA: TGTGCCAGCAGCTTAGCGGGGGCTACCTCCTACAATGAGCAGTTCTTC